This T cell receptor (beta chain) was recorded in a study of early T cells in non-severe SARS-CoV-2 infection (dated by TCRdb to 2020 to 2022). General notes on the study: TCR sequencing used bulk RNA from unsorted whole blood, so alpha and beta chains could not be paired.

Overall study results and their limits: VDJdb matching was skewed toward anti-spike CD8 responses and likely underestimated virus-specific expansions, missing private and CD4 specificities.

V loses 5 bases, J loses 9 bases, and the germline ends lie 22 bases apart. The germline V gene yields SGHTA for CDR1 and FQGNSA for CDR2. Reading from cysteine to phenylalanine, the CDR3 counts 15 amino acids. Solely the CDR3 DNA is kept, with 45 bases framed from the first base. This clonotype was seen only a few times. It has no known antigen specificity. Base qualities are not at hand, and no much larger clone is one base apart. Library generation was performed with 5' RACE. Data came from a NextSeq 500. Unique molecular identifiers were attached to individual cDNA molecules in the TCR library protocol so that sequencing error and PCR bias could be corrected. Both TCR alpha and beta chains were sequenced, and tight co-correlation was observed between alpha and beta sequence abundances in each sample. In the authors' own workflow: V gene, J gene and CDR3 annotation of TCR sequences was performed with Decombinator V4. Expanded TCRs were defined as changing significantly between any two time points under a Poisson model with p below 0.0001. TCR abundances were normalised to the total number of TCRs sequenced per sample and expressed as counts per million. MAIT TCRs were defined by TRAV1-2 paired with TRAJ12, TRAJ20 or TRAJ33, and iNKT TCRs by TRAV10 paired with TRAJ18. A search of VDJdb, accessed on 1 November 2021, was run for TCRs annotated to CMV, EBV and SARS-CoV-2, with TCRs annotated for multiple antigens excluded. Using fastp trimming at Q25 and MiXCR clonotype assembly, TCRdb reanalyzed the public sequencing data and kept in-frame beta chains. Under each unique CDR3 protein, matching rows form one entry showing the most common genes and DNA. These V and J calls originate from TCRdb's pipeline instead of the authors' own analysis. The sample data list about 64,000 distinct CDR3 sequences, and roughly 13% of these were observed just once. The ten largest clones take up approximately 1.3% of the sample.

This was a case-control study nested in a cohort of healthcare workers in London, UK, who had nasopharyngeal swab PCR tests and blood samples taken every week. Healthcare workers were recruited during the week of the UK lockdown, between 23 and 31 March 2020, and followed weekly for up to about 15 weeks. Recombination linked TRBV7-2 to TRBJ1-1; a tentative D match to TRBD1 spans 5 bases. Specimen: whole blood, collected at baseline. The sequence derives from an adult who was a healthcare worker with PCR-confirmed SARS-CoV-2 infection or an uninfected control (not recorded which). The CDR3 region reads CASSPGPGAGRKAFF. The DNA sequence is given as TGTGCCAGCAGCCCCGGCCCTGGCGCAGGGCGGAAAGCTTTCTTT.